Below are 5 T cell receptor beta chains sequenced from a single sample in a study of blood T cell repertoires in COVID-19. TCRdb's table, derived via immunoSEQ multiplex PCR, lists solely in-frame clones and lacks some. Of about 210,000 clones listed, 70% to 85% are singletons. The specimen was peripheral blood. These receptors were taken from an elderly woman with COVID-19, enrolled during active disease.

The rearrangement uses TRBV28 and TRBJ2-2, with D possibly TRBD2 on 6 matching bases. CDR1 MDHEN and CDR2 SYDVKM come from the germline V gene. CDR3 length: 15 residues. With 2 bases removed from V and 6 bases from J, the gap between germline ends came to 13 bases. CDR3 sequence reads: CASSLGGMGPGELFF. CDR3 DNA sequence: TGTGCCAGCAGTTTAGGAGGGATGGGGCCCGGGGAGCTGTTTTTT.

This rearrangement joins TRBV5-1 to TRBJ1-1; TRBD1 matches 10 bases. CDR1 is SGHRS, CDR2 YFSETQ, per germline. V gave up 4 bases and J gave up 1 base; unmatched junction bases: 4. The CDR3 contains 15 residues. CDR3 sequence reads: CASSIGQGGNTEAFF. Here the CDR3 DNA reads TGCGCCAGCAGCATCGGACAGGGGGGGAACACTGAAGCTTTCTTT. Filled out from reference TRBV5-1 and TRBJ1-1, the complete variable domain reads KAGVTQTPRYLIKTRGQQVTLSCSPISGHRSVSWYQQTPGQGLQFLFEYFSETQRNKGNFPGRFSGRQFSNSRSEMNVSTLELGDSALYLCASSIGQGGNTEAFFGQGTRLTVV.

Concerning this clone: One junction end disagrees with the germline gene, perhaps due to a read error. This chain connects TRBV28 to TRBJ1-2; 9 nucleotides agree with TRBD1. The CDR3 runs 11 residues. Per germline, CDR1 MDHEN and CDR2 SYDVKM. The chain's CDR3 is CASSLKWDREF. In DNA, the CDR3 is TGTGCCAGCAGTTTGAAGTGGGACAGGGAGTTC.

The rearrangement links TRBV6-1 to TRBJ1-1, with D possibly TRBD1 on 5 matching bases. Germline loops: CDR1 MNHNS, CDR2 SASEGT. There are 13 residues in the CDR3. The germline V and J ends were trimmed by 2 bases and 11 bases, with 15 bases remaining between them. CDR3 residues: CASSERGGPLAFF. In nucleotides, the CDR3 is TGTGCCAGCAGTGAAAGGGGCGGCCCCTTGGCTTTCTTT.

This clone has only one observation. The chain links TRBV4-1 to TRBJ2-5, with D perhaps TRBD2 (6 bases). This CDR3 contains 17 residues. With 1 base removed from V and 5 bases from J, the gap between germline ends came to 20 bases. Germline lookup yields CDR1 MGHRA and CDR2 YSYEKL. CDR3 bases: TGCGCCAGCAGCCAAGCCTACCGGGACCCACGGGAGGAGACCCAGTACTTC. Its translation is CASSQAYRDPREETQYF.